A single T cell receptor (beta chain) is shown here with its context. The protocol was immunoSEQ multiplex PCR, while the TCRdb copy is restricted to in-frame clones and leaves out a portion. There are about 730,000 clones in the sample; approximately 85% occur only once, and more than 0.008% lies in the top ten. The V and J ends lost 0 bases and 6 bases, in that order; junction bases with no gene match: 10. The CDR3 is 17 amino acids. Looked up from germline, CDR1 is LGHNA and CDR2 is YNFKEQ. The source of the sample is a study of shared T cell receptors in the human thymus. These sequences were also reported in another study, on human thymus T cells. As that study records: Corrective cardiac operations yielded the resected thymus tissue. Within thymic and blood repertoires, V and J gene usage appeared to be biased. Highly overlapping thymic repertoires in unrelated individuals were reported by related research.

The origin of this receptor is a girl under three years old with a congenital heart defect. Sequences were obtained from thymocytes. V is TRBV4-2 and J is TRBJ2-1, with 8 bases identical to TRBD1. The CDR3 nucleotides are TGTGCCAGCAGCCAAGATATCCATCGAGGACAGGGCAATGAGCAGTTCTTC. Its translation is CASSQDIHRGQGNEQFF.